This note documents a single T cell receptor (beta chain) sequence. Its antigen is currently unknown. J was trimmed by 4 bases and V by 3 bases; bases with no gene match: 6. This CDR3 spans 15 amino acids. Germline V gives CDR1 SGHNT, CDR2 YYREEE (reference sequence). Target depth was 1 in 200,000 to 1 in 1 million T cells, about 10x per clonotype. Only in-frame clones appear in the TCRdb table, and some are missing; sequencing was by immunoSEQ multiplex PCR. In the table there are over 150,000 clones, roughly 80% of which are singletons. The data were taken from a study of cytotoxic CD8 clonotypes in ibrutinib-treated CLL. Overall study: Enrolment comprised approximately 10 relapsed/refractory and more than 14 treatment-naive patients; 17 to 18 were IGHV unmutated. Investigators collected response samples after a median approximately twelve months of treatment, range 6 to 36. Broader study findings: At the start, clonality exceeded age-matched healthy donors and followed circulating CD8+ T-cell counts.

Sequencing used PBMCs, obtained after 12 months of ibrutinib treatment. The gene calls are TRBV5-4 and TRBJ1-4; TRBD1 matches at 7 bases. This TCR was recovered from a human donor with chronic lymphocytic leukemia. As DNA, the CDR3 is TGTGCCAGCAGCTCGAAAACAGGGGATAATGAAAAACTGTTTTTT. Translated: CASSSKTGDNEKLFF.